These 8 T cell receptor beta chains were sequenced from one sample in a study of T cell responses to AZD1222 COVID-19 vaccine. Libraries were prepared by immunoSEQ multiplex PCR; TCRdb keeps only in-frame clonotypes and omits some of them. The repertoire has about 88,000 clones, about 89% of them found once; the top ten carry 4% to 5%. Sequencing used peripheral blood, obtained 28 days after the second AZD1222 dose. These TCRs come from an adult who received the AZD1222 COVID-19 vaccine.

The chain joins TRBV9 to TRBJ2-7, with no clear D. Germline V lookup: CDR1 SGDLS, CDR2 YYNGEE. The CDR3 consists of 13 residues. Between the trimmed V and J ends, which lost 3 bases and 4 bases, there was a span of 11 bases. This CDR3 is CASSDQVGYEQYF. CDR3 in DNA: TGTGCCAGCAGCGACCAGGTCGGTTACGAGCAGTACTTC.

This clone is labeled medium-sized (0.01 to 0.1%). V and J are TRBV4-2 and TRBJ2-2, with 9 positions matching TRBD2. The junction had 0 bases not matched to a gene; V was cut back by 1 base and J by 3 bases. The CDR3 is 15 amino acids. Germline V lookup: CDR1 LGHNA, CDR2 YNFKEQ. For the CDR3, the DNA is TGTGCCAGCAGCCAAGGGACTAGCGACACCGGGGAGCTGTTTTTT. Encoded protein: CASSQGTSDTGELFF.

J is TRBJ1-1 and V is TRBV9; 8 positions match TRBD1. The CDR3 contains 15 residues. From germline, CDR1 is SGDLS and CDR2 YYNGEE. The trim removed 2 bases at V and 10 bases at J, leaving 13 bases unmatched. The CDR3, as DNA: TGTGCCAGCAGCGTCAGAGAAACTCCCGGGACAGGAGCTTTCTTT. This codes for CASSVRETPGTGAFF.

The rearrangement uses TRBV5-5 and TRBJ1-2; D unclear. Germline loops: CDR1 SGHKS, CDR2 YYEKEE (reference sequence). This CDR3 has 16 residues. The V end was cut by 2 bases, the J end by 0 bases, with 14 bases between. CDR3 nucleotides: TGTGCCAGCAGCTTCGCCAATTTGGTGTCTAACTATGGCTACACCTTC. This codes for CASSFANLVSNYGYTF.

V and J are TRBV5-1 and TRBJ1-1; D not certain. The CDR3 sequence is 13 residues long. V gave up 5 bases and J gave up 4 bases, with 12 bases separating them. Germline assignment: CDR1 SGHRS and CDR2 YFSETQ. As DNA, the CDR3 is TGCGCCAGCAGTCACGGGGTCGGCACTGAAGCTTTCTTT. Translation: CASSHGVGTEAFF.

The chain employs TRBV3-1 (or the pseudogene TRBV3-2) and TRBJ2-7, with a possible D match to TRBD2 (7 bases). The CDR3 contains 15 residues. V was cut by 1 base and J by 3 bases, with 13 bases left in between. CDR1 LGHDT and CDR2 YNNKEL come from the germline V gene (reference sequence). The CDR3 sequence: CASSQGGGAYYEQYF. As DNA, the CDR3 is TGTGCCAGCAGCCAAGGTGGGGGGGCTTACTACGAGCAGTACTTC.

The chain recombines TRBV19 with TRBJ1-2; D remains unclear. Trimming shortened V by 3 bases and J by 7 bases, and 12 bases separated the two germline ends. Looked up from germline, CDR1 is LNHDA and CDR2 is SQIVND (reference sequence). The CDR3 covers 13 residues. The CDR3 bases are TGTGCCAGTAGTATGAGAGGGTTTAGTGGCTACACCTTC. Its protein product is CASSMRGFSGYTF. The whole variable domain, remainder taken from reference TRBV19 and TRBJ1-2, is DGGITQSPKYLFRKEGQNVTLSCEQNLNHDAMYWYRQDPGQGLRLIYYSQIVNDFQKGDIAEGYSVSREKKESFPLTVTSAQKNPTAFYLCASSMRGFSGYTFGSGTRLTVV.

The gene calls are TRBV6-5 and TRBJ2-1; possible D gene TRBD2, 5 bases. The CDR3 totals 14 residues. Germline V gives CDR1 MNHEY, CDR2 SVGAGI. V was pared by 2 bases and J by 8 bases, with 13 bases between. CDR3 protein: CASSYRSSGDEQFF. In DNA form, the CDR3 reads TGTGCCAGCAGTTACCGGTCCTCCGGGGATGAGCAGTTCTTC.